The sequence of this T cell receptor (beta chain) was determined in a study of blood T cell repertoires in COVID-19. Some clones are missing from TCRdb's copy, which holds only in-frame ones; the method was immunoSEQ multiplex PCR. The table has more than 200,000 clones, around four fifths seen once. Recruited during active infection, patients (from Seattle) were subsequently followed longitudinally. The sequenced sample consisted of peripheral blood. The receptor was isolated from a woman of 80 years or more with COVID-19, enrolled during active disease.

The CDR3 protein is CASSLAPSGGRNTGELFF. CDR3 nucleotide sequence: TGCGCCAGCAGCTTGGCGCCTAGCGGGGGGAGAAACACCGGGGAGCTGTTTTTT. The chain recombines TRBV5-1 with TRBJ2-2; 11 nucleotides align to TRBD2. Trimming at V came to 0 bases and at J to 2 bases, leaving 6 bases not matched to a gene. This CDR3 has 18 residues. From germline, CDR1 is SGHRS and CDR2 YFSETQ.